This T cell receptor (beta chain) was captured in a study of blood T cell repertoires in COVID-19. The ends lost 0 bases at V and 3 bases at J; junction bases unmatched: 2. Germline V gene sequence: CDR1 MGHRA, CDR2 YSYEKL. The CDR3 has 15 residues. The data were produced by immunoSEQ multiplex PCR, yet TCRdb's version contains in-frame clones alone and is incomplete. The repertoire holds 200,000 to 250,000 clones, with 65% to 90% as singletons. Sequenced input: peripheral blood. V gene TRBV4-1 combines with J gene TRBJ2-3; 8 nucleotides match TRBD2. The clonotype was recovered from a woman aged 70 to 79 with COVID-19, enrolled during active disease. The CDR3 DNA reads TGCGCCAGCAGCCAAGACGGGACTAGGACAGATACGCAGTATTTT. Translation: CASSQDGTRTDTQYF.